The table lists the clone carrying this TCR beta chain with a few counts. Trimming cost V 1 base and J 0 bases, with 11 bases left between them. The CDR3 totals 17 residues. The germline V gene has CDR1 SGHDT and CDR2 YYEEEE. Combining iRepertoire HTBI primers with Arm-PCR of CDR3 regions, the authors built TCR beta libraries. In the authors' workflow: The study identified roughly 59 TRBV and about 14 TRBJ segments across samples. TCRdb reanalysed the multiplex PCR reads using MiXCR and keeps one entry per CDR3 protein. The V and J calls come from TCRdb's annotation, not from the publication. This sample has 450,000 to 500,000 distinct CDR3 sequences, with around 15% found just once. This sample stems from a study of regulatory T cells in long-lasting Graves disease. Time point specified: newly diagnosed GD, antithyroid drugs for less than 3 months. Preparation of the TCR library used RNA extracted from PBMCs.

These data also formed part of another study, on T cells in Graves' hyperthyroidism and ophthalmopathy. That publication notes: The model identified upcoming ophthalmopathy a median approximately 6.5 months ahead of onset.

The sequenced sample was peripheral blood mononuclear cells (PBMCs), obtained at new diagnosis, from a patient treated with antithyroid drugs. The source of this sequence is a man in his forties or fifties with Graves disease. This sequence joins TRBV5-6 and TRBJ2-6; D possibly uses TRBD1 or TRBD2 (6 bases each). CDR3 in DNA: TGTGCCAGCAGCTTGTTTGGGGGGCTCTCTGGGGCCAACGTCCTGACTTTC. Translated, it gives CASSLFGGLSGANVLTF.